This T cell receptor (beta chain) was sequenced for a study of vaccination effects on CD4 cells after COVID-19. A note on this clone: Its antigen is not known.

The method was immunoSEQ multiplex PCR; TCRdb's version includes in-frame clones alone and lacks a portion of them. The sample shows under 20,000 clones, around three quarters of them seen only once. Within the ViraFEST assay, antigen-specific CD4+ T cells underwent expansion with viral peptide pools prior to sequencing. After roughly 11 days in culture, the CD4+ T cells were isolated. PCR showed that the person got SARS-CoV-2 infection at some point between March and December 2020. Each participant received a vaccine that was either BNT162b2 or mRNA-1273, given as two doses. Cultures received IL-2 medium that replaced half the medium on days 3 and 7. Per the germline V gene, CDR1 is SGHTA and CDR2 is FQGNSA. The CDR3 runs to 17 residues. The junction had 9 bases not matched to a gene; V was cut back by 4 bases and J by 4 bases.

The material sequenced was CD4+ T cells from PBMCs cultured with SARS-CoV-2 spike peptides, taken after COVID-19 vaccination. The V and J genes are TRBV7-2 and TRBJ2-5; the match to TRBD2 covers 13 bases. The TCR comes from a human donor who had a prior SARS-CoV-2 infection. The CDR3 spells CASSSGLAGVMGETQYF. CDR3 coding DNA: TGTGCCAGCAGCTCCGGACTAGCGGGAGTAATGGGAGAGACCCAGTACTTC.